Each of the 12 T cell receptor beta chains below was sequenced from the same sample in a study of T cells in Graves' hyperthyroidism and ophthalmopathy. Amplification of TCR beta CDR3 regions used RNA as the template. First-round RT-PCR targeting the TCR CDR3 was performed with the HTBI primer set. TCRdb recomputed calls from the multiplex PCR reads with MiXCR, one row per CDR3 protein. This table holds fewer than 800,000 distinct CDR3 sequences, 16% found once. Sequencing was carried out using blood. These receptors came from a man aged 18-30 years with Graves' hyperthyroidism.

This clonotype occurred many times. The V gene is TRBV28, the J gene TRBJ1-6, with no clear D. Germline assignment: CDR1 MDHEN and CDR2 SYDVKM. The germline V and J ends were trimmed by 2 bases and 7 bases, with 15 bases remaining between them. The CDR3 has 16 amino acids. CDR3 bases: TGTGCCAGCAGTTTAGTGCGGGGATCTCGCAATTCACCCCTCCACTTT. Its protein is CASSLVRGSRNSPLHF.

The rearrangement joins TRBV2 to TRBJ2-5; 7 bases are shared with TRBD1. Germline CDR1 is SNHLY and CDR2 is FYNNEI. The V gene end was trimmed by 6 bases and the J gene end by 2 bases; junction bases not matched to a gene: 9. This CDR3 region has 15 residues. The CDR3 region is CASRFKTGTQETQYF. Written as DNA, the CDR3 is TGTGCCAGCAGATTCAAGACAGGGACACAAGAGACCCAGTACTTC.

This clonotype was seen a handful of times. The CDR3 reads CASSQVGQGEETQYF. The CDR3 bases are TGCGCCAGCAGCCAAGTGGGGCAGGGGGAAGAGACCCAGTACTTC. The genes are TRBV4-3 and TRBJ2-5; TRBD1 agrees at 7 bases. Germline V gene sequence: CDR1 LGHNA, CDR2 YSLEER. There are 15 residues in the CDR3. The V segment lost 1 base and the J segment 3 bases; nucleotides outside the gene matches: 5.

The CDR3 nucleotides read TGTGCCAGCAGCTTCATGGGGTCTGGAGATACGCAGTATTTT. Residues: CASSFMGSGDTQYF. The chain is built from TRBV7-9 and TRBJ2-3; the D is unclear. V was trimmed by 3 bases and J by 5 bases, leaving 12 bases between them. Germline V gene sequence: CDR1 SEHNR, CDR2 FQNEAQ (reference sequence). The CDR3 sequence is 14 residues long. Combining the CDR3 with reference TRBV7-9 and TRBJ2-3 gives the whole variable domain DTGVSQNPRHKITKRGQNVTFRCDPISEHNRLYWYRQTLGQGPEFLTYFQNEAQLEKSRLLSDRFSAERPKGSFSTLEIQRTEQGDSAMYLCASSFMGSGDTQYFGPGTRLTVL.

This clonotype has a count of ten or more. The chain uses TRBV11-2 and TRBJ1-1; D unclear. V was pared by 5 bases and J by 5 bases, with 15 bases between. CDR1 SGHAT and CDR2 FQNNGV come from the germline V gene. This CDR3 has 14 residues. Here the CDR3 DNA reads TGTGCCAGCAGCCCCGGAGCGGGGAGTACTGAAGCTTTCTTT. Protein sequence: CASSPGAGSTEAFF.

The chain couples TRBV6-2 or TRBV6-3 to TRBJ2-2; 8 nucleotides align to TRBD2. Germline V gene lookup returns CDR1 MNHEY and CDR2 SVGEGT. With V trimmed by 6 bases and J by 7 bases, 10 bases remained unmatched. This CDR3 spans 15 amino acids. The CDR3 nucleotides read TGTGCCAGCAGCCCGGGAGGGCCCTTGAGCGGGGAGCTGTTTTTT. It is translated as CASSPGGPLSGELFF.

This clonotype was observed a handful of times. V gene TRBV2 combines with J gene TRBJ2-7, with 8 bases that match TRBD1. CDR3 length: 16 amino acids. Per germline, CDR1 SNHLY and CDR2 FYNNEI. J lost 7 bases, V lost 7 bases, and 18 bases had no gene match. CDR3 DNA: TGTGCCAGCAAATCAGGGGGCTTACCCATCGGATGGGAGCAGTACTTC. It codes for CASKSGGLPIGWEQYF.

At least ten counts were recorded for this clonotype. The rearrangement joins TRBV7-9 to TRBJ2-7, with D hard to call. Germline loops: CDR1 SEHNR, CDR2 FQNEAQ (reference sequence). The CDR3 is 18 amino acids. V was cut by 5 bases and J by 0 bases, with 23 bases left in between. CDR3 sequence reads: CASSPGDLYTMGSYEQYF. CDR3 in DNA: TGTGCCAGCAGCCCCGGTGATTTATATACGATGGGCTCCTACGAGCAGTACTTC.

Regarding this clonotype: An end of the junction differs from the germline gene, which may be a read error. The J gene is TRBJ2-1, the V gene TRBV15, with TRBD2 matching over 9 bases. The CDR3 contains 13 residues. Germline CDR1 LNHNV, CDR2 YYDKDF (reference sequence). The CDR3 region has the DNA TGTACCACCAGCCCTTTAGCGGGAGTTGAGCAGTTCTTC. Its protein product is CTTSPLAGVEQFF.

This clonotype was seen many times. V usage is TRBV30 and J usage is TRBJ2-1, with D unclear. Between the trimmed V and J ends, which lost 2 bases and 11 bases, there was a span of 10 bases. CDR3 length: 11 residues. The germline V gene encodes CDR1 GTSNPN and CDR2 SVGIG (reference sequence). The CDR3 nucleotides read TGTGCCTGGAGTAGGAGTTACCAGCAGTTCTTC. Translated: CAWSRSYQQFF.

The genes are TRBV6-2 or TRBV6-3 and TRBJ2-3, with TRBD2 matching 8 bases. The germline gives CDR1 MNHEY, CDR2 SVGEGT. This CDR3 comprises 13 residues. V lost 7 bases and J lost 6; bases outside the gene matches: 6. The CDR3 spells CASKGLVTDTQYF. The CDR3 coding sequence is TGTGCCAGCAAGGGACTAGTGACGGATACGCAGTATTTT.

This clonotype was detected many times. The chain joins TRBV24-1 to TRBJ2-3; D perhaps matches TRBD2 (5 bases). V gave up 3 bases and J gave up 5 bases, with 14 bases separating them. Germline lookup yields CDR1 KGHDR and CDR2 SFDVKD. The CDR3 runs to 15 residues. The CDR3 loop reads CATSDPTKSGDTQYF. The CDR3, as DNA: TGTGCCACCAGTGATCCGACTAAATCCGGAGATACGCAGTATTTT.